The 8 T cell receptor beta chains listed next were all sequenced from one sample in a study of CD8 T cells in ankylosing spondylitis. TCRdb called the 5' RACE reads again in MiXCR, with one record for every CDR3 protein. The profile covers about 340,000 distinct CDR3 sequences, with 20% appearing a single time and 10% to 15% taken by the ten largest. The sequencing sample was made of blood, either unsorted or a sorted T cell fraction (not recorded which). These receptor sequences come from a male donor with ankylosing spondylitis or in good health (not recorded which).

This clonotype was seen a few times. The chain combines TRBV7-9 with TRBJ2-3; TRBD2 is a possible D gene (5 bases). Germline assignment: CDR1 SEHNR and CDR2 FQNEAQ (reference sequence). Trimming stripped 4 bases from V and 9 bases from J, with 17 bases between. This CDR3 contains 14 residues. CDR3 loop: CASSSLTSRRTQYF. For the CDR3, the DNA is TGTGCCAGCAGCTCTCTTACTAGTCGTAGGACGCAGTATTTT.

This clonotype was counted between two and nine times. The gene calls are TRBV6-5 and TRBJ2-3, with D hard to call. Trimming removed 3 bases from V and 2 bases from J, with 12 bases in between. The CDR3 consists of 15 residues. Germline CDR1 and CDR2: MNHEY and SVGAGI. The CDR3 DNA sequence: TGTGCCAGCAGTTATTTGGCAGGAGCCACAGATACGCAGTATTTT. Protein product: CASSYLAGATDTQYF.

CDR3 protein: CASSQKGLTGELFF. Written as DNA, the CDR3 is TGCGCCAGCAGCCAAAAGGGATTGACCGGGGAGCTGTTTTTT. The chain is built from TRBV4-1 and TRBJ2-2; D unclear. V lost 2 bases, J lost 5 bases, and 9 bases lay in between. This CDR3 has 14 amino acids. Germline V gene data show CDR1 as MGHRA and CDR2 as YSYEKL.

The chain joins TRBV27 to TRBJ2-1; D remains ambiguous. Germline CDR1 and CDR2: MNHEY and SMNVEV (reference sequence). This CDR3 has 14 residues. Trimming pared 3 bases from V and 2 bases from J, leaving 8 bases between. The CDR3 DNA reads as TGTGCCAGCAGTTTCACACGGACCTACAATGAGCAGTTCTTC. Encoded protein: CASSFTRTYNEQFF.

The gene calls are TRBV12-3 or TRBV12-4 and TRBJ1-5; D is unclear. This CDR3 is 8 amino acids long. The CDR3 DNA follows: TGTGGGAATCAGCCCCAGCATTTT. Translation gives CGNQPQHF.

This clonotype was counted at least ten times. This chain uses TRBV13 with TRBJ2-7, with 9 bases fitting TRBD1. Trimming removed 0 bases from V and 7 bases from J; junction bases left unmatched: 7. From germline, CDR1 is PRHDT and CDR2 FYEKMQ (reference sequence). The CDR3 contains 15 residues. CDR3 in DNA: TGTGCCAGCAGCTTAGGACAGGGGGCGCCTGGGGAGCAGTACTTC. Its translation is CASSLGQGAPGEQYF.

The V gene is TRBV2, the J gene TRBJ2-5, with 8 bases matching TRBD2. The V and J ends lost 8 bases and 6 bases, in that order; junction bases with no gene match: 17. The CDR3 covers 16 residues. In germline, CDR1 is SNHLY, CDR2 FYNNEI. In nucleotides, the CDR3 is TGTGCCAGCGGGGGAAGTACTAGCGGAAATATTAAGACCCAGTACTTC. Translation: CASGGSTSGNIKTQYF.

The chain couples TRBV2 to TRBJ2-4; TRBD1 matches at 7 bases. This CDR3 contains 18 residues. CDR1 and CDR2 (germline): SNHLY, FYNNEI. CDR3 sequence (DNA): TGTACCCTCAGCCCGGACAGGAACAGTGATCTAGCCAAAAACATTCAGTACTTC. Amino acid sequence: CTLSPDRNSDLAKNIQYF.